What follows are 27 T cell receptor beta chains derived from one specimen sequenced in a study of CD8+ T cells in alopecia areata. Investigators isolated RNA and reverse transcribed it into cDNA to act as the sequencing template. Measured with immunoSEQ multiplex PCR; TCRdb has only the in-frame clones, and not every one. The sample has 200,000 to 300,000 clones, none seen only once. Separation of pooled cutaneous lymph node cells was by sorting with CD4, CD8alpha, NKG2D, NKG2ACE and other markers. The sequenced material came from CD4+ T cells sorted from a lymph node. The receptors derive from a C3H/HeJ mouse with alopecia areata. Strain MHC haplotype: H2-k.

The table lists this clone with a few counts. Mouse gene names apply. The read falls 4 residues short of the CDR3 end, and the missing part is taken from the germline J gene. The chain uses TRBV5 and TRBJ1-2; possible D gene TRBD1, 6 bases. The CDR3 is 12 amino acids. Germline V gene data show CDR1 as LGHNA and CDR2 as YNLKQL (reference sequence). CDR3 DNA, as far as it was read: TGTGCCAGCAGCCGGCGGGACACC. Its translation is CASSRRDT. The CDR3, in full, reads CASSRRDTDYTF.

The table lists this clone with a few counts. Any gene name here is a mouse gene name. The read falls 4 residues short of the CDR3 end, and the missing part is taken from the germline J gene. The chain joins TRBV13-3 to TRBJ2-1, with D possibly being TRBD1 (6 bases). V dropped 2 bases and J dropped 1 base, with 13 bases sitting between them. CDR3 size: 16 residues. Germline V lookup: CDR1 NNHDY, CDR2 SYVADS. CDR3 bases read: TGTGCCAGCAGTGAATCTGGGACACTGAACTATGCT. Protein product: CASSESGTLNYA. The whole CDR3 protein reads CASSESGTLNYAEQFF.

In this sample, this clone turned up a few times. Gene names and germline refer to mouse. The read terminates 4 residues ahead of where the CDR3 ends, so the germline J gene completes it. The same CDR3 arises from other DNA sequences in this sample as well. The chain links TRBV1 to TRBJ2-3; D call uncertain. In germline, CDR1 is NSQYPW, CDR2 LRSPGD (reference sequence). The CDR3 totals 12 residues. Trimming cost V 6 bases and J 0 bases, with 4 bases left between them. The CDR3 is CTCRSSAETLYF. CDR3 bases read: TGCACCTGCAGGTCTAGTGCAGAA.

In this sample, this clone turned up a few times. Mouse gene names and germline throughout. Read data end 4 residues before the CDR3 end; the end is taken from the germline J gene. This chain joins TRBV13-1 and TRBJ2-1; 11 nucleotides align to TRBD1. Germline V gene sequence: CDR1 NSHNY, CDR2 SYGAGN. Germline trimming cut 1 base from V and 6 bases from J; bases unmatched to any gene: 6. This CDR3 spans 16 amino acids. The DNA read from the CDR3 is TGTGCCAGCAGTGATTCCGGACAGGGGGCTTTTGCT. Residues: CASSDSGQGAFA. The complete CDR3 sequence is CASSDSGQGAFAEQFF.

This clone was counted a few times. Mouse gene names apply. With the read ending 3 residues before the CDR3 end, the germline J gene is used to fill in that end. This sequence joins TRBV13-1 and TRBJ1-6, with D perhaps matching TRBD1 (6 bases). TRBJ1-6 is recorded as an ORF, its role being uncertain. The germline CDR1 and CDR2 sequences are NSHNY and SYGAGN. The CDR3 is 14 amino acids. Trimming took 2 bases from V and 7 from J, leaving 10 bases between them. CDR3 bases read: TGTGCCAGCAGTGACCCGGACAGAAATTCGCCC. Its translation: CASSDPDRNSP. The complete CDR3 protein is CASSDPDRNSPLYF.

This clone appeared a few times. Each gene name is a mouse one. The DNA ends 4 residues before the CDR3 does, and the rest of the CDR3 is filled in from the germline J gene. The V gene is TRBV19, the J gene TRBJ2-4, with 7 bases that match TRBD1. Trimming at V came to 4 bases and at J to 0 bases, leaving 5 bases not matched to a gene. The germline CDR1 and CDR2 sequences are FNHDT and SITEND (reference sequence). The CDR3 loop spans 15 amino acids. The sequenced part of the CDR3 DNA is TGTGCCAGCAGTCCCTACAGGGGAAGTCAAAAC. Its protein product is CASSPYRGSQN. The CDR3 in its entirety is CASSPYRGSQNTLYF.

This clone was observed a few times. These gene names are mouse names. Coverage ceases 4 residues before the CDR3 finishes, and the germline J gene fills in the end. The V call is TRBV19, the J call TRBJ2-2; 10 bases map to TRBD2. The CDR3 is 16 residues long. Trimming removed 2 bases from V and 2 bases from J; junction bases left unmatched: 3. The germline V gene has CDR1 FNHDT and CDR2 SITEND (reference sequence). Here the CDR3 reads CASSILGGRNTGQLYF. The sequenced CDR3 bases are TGTGCCAGCAGTATCCTGGGGGGGCGCAACACCGGG.

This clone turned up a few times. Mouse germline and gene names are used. The CDR3 DNA, read in part, is TGTGCCAGCAAGTCCCCAGGGAACACCGGG. The encoded protein is CASKSPGNTG. The full CDR3 protein is CASKSPGNTGQLYF. The V gene is TRBV13-1, the J gene TRBJ2-2, with D perhaps matching TRBD1 (5 bases). The read stops 4 residues short of the end of the CDR3; the missing end is completed from the germline J gene. V lost 6 bases and J lost 2, with 11 bases in between. Per the germline V gene, CDR1 is NSHNY and CDR2 is SYGAGN. The CDR3 loop spans 14 amino acids.

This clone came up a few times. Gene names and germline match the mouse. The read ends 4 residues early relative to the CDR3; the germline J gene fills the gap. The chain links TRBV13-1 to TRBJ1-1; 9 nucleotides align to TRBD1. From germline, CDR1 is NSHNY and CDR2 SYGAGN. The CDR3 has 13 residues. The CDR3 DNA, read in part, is TGTGCCAGCAGTGATGGGACAGGGGCA. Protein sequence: CASSDGTGA. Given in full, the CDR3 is CASSDGTGAEVFF.

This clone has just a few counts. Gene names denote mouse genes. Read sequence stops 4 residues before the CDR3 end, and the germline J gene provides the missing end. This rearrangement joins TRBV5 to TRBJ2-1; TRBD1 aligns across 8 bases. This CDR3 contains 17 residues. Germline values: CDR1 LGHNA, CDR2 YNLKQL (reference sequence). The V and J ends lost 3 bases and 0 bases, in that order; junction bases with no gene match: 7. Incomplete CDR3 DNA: TGTGCCAGCAGCCAGCCAAGGACAGGGTATAACTATGCT. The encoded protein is CASSQPRTGYNYA. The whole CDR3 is CASSQPRTGYNYAEQFF.

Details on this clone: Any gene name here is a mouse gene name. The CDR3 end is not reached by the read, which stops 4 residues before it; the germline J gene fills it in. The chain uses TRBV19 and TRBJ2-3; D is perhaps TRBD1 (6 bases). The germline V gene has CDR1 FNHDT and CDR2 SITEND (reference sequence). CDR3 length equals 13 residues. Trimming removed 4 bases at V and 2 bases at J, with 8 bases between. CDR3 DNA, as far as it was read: TGTGCCAGCAGTTACAGGGTTGCAGAA. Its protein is CASSYRVAE. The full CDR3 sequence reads CASSYRVAETLYF.

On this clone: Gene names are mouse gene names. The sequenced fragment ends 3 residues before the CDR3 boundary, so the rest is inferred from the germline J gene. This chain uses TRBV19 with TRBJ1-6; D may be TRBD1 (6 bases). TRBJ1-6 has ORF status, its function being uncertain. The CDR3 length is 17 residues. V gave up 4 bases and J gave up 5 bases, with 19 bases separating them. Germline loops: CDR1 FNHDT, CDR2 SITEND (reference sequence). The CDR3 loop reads CASSSPQTGKDNSPLYF. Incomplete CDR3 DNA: TGTGCCAGCAGTTCCCCCCAGACAGGAAAAGATAATTCGCCC.

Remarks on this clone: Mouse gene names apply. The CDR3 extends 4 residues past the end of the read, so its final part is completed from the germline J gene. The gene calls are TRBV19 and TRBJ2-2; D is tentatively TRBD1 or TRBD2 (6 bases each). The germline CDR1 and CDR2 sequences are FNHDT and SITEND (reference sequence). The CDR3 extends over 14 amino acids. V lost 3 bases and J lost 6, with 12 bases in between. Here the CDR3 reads CASSRGRRPGQLYF. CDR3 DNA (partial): TGTGCCAGCAGTAGGGGGCGCAGACCCGGG. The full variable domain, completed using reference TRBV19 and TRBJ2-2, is GGIITQTPKFLIGQEGQKLTLKCQQNFNHDTMYWYRQDSGKGLRLIYYSITENDLQKGDLSEGYDASREKKSSFSLTVTSAQKNEMAVFLCASSRGRRPGQLYFGEGSKLTVL.

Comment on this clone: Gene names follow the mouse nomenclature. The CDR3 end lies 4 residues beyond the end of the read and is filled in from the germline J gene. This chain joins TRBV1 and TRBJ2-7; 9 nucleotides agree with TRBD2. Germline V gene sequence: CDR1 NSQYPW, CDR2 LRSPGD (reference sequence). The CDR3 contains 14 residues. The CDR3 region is CTCSLWGGSDEQYF. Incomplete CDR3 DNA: TGCACCTGCAGTCTATGGGGGGGCTCGGAT.

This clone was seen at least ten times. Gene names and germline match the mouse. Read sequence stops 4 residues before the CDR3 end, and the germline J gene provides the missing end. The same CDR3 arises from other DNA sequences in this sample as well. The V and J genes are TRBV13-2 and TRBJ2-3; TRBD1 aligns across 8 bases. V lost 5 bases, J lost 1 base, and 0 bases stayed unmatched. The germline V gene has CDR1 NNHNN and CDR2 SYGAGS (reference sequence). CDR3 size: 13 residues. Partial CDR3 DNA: TGTGCCAGCGGGGACAGGGGTGCAGAA. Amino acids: CASGDRGAE. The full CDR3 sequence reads CASGDRGAETLYF.

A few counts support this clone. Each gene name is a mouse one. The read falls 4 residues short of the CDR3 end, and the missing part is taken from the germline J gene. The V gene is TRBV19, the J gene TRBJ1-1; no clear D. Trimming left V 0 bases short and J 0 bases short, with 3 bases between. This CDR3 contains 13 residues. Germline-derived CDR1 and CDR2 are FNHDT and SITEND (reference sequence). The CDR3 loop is CASSIGSNTEVFF. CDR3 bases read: TGTGCCAGCAGTATAGGGTCAAACACA.

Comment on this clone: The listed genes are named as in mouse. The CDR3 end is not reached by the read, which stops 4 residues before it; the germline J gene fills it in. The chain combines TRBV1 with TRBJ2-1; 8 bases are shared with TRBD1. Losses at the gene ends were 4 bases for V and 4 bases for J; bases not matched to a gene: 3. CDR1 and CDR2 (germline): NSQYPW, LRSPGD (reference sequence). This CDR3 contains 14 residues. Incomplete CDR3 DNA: TGCACCTGCAGTGGGACAGGGAAGTATGCT. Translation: CTCSGTGKYA. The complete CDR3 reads CTCSGTGKYAEQFF.

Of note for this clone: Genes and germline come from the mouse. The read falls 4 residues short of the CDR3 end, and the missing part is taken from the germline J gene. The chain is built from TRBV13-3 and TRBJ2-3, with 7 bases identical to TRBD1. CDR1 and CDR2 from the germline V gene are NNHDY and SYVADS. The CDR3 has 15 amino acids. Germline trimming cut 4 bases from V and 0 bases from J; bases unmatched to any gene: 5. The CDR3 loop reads CASSFDRESAETLYF. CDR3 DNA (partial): TGTGCCAGCAGTTTCGACAGGGAGAGTGCAGAA.

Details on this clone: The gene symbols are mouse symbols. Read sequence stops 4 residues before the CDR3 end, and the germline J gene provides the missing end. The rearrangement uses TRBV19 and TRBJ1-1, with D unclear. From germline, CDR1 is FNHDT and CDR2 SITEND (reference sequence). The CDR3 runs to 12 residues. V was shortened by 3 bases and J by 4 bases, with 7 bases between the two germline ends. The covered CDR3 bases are TGTGCCAGCAGTAAACAGAGCACA. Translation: CASSKQST. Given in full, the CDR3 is CASSKQSTEVFF.

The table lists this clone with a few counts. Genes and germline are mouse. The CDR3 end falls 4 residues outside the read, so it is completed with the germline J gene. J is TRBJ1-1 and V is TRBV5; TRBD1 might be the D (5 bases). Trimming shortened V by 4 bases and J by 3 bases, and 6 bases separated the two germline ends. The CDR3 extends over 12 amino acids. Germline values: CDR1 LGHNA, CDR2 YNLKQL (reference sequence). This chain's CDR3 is CASSRGDTEVFF. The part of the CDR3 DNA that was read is TGTGCCAGCAGCCGGGGGGACACA.

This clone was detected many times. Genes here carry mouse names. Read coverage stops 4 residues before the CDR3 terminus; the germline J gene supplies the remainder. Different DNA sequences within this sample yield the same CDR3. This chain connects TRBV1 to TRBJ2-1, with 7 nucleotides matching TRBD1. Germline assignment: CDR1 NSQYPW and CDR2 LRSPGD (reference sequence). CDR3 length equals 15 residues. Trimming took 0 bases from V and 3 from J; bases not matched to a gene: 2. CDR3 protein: CTCSAEAGGYAEQFF. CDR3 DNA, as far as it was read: TGCACCTGCAGTGCAGAGGCAGGGGGCTATGCT.

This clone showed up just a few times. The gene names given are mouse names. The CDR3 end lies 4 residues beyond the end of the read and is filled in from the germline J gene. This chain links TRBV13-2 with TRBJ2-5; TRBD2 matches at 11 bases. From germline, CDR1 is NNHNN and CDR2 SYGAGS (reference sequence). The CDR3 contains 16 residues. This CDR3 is CASGDAHWGGKDTQYF. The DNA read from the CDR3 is TGTGCCAGCGGTGACGCTCACTGGGGGGGCAAAGAC.

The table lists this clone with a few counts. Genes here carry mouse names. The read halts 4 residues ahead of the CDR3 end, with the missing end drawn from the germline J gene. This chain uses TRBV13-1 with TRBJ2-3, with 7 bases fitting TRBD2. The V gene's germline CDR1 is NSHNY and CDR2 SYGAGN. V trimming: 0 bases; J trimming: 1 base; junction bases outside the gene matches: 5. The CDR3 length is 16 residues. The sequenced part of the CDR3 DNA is TGTGCCAGCAGTGATGCGGCTGGGGGAGGTGCAGAA. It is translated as CASSDAAGGGAE. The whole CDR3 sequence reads CASSDAAGGGAETLYF.

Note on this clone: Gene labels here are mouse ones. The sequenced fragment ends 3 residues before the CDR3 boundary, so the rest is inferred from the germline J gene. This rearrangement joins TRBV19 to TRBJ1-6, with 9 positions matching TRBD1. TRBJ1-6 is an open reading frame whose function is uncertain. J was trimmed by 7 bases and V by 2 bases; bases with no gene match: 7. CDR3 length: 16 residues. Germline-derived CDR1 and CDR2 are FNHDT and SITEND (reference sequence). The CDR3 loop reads CASSIRDRVGNSPLYF. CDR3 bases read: TGTGCCAGCAGTATCCGGGACAGGGTAGGCAATTCGCCC.

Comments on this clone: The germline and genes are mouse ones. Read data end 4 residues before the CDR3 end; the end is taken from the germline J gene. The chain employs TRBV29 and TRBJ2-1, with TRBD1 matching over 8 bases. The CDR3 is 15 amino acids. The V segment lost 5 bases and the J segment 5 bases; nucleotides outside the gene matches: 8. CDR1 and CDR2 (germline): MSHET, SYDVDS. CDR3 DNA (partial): TGTGCTAGCAGTCCCAGATACAGGGGGGATGCT. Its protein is CASSPRYRGDA. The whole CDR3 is CASSPRYRGDAEQFF.

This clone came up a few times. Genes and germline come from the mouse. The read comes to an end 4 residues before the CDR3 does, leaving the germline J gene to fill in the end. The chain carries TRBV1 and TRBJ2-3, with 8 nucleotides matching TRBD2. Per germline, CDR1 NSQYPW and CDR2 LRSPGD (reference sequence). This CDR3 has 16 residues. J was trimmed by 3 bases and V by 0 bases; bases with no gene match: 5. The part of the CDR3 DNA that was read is TGCACCTGCAGTGCAGATTCACCTGGGGGGGCAGAA. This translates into CTCSADSPGGAE. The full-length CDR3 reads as CTCSADSPGGAETLYF.

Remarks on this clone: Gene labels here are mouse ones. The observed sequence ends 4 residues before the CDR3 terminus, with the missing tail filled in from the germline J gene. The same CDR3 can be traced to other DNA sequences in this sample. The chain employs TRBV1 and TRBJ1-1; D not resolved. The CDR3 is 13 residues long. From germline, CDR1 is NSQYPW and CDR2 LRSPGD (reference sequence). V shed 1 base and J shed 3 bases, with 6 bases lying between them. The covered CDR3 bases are TGCACCTGCAGTGCAGTAAGGGACACA. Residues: CTCSAVRDT. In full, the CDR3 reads CTCSAVRDTEVFF.